This TCR beta chain was captured in a study of memory CD4+ T cells and cytomegalovirus serostatus. Findings and caveats of the study: Of 150 to 200 reported CMV TCRbeta sequences, around 63 were found in memory CD4+ repertoires.

Using immunoSEQ multiplex PCR, the repertoire was profiled, and TCRdb retains in-frame clones only, with some absent. The top ten clones hold 0.82% of a sample with tens of thousands of clones, around 80% of them seen once. Single viable CD3+CD4+CD8-CD45RO+ cells were sorted as the memory CD4+ T cells. The CDR3 is 19 amino acids. V was clipped by 1 base and J by 0 bases; unmatched bases: 12. Germline V gene lookup returns CDR1 KGHSH and CDR2 LQKENI. With regard to this clone: Its specificity is not known.

This chain joins TRBV18 and TRBJ2-3; TRBD1 agrees at 8 bases. The source is an adult in good health and CMV-seronegative. Sequencing was done on a sample of memory CD4+ T cells from blood. CDR3 sequence reads: CASSPRFLQGGSSTDTQYF. CDR3 bases: TGTGCCAGCTCACCACGGTTTTTACAGGGGGGATCTAGCACAGATACGCAGTATTTT. The complete variable domain, with remaining parts taken from reference TRBV18 and TRBJ2-3, reads NAGVMQNPRHLVRRRGQEARLRCSPMKGHSHVYWYRQLPEEGLKFMVYLQKENIIDESGMPKERFSAEFPKEGPSILRIQQVVRGDSAAYFCASSPRFLQGGSSTDTQYFGPGTRLTVL.